This entry describes one T cell receptor beta chain. The data were obtained in a study of blood T cell repertoires in COVID-19. Study in general: The study drew acute and convalescent COVID-19 samples from the United States, Italy and Spain. In each case, the material was cDNA or gDNA derived from T cells, B-cell-depleted T cells, or PBMCs.

Germline V gives CDR1 MNHEY, CDR2 SVGAGI. This CDR3 region has 15 residues. The germline V and J ends were trimmed by 0 bases and 6 bases, with 9 bases remaining between them. The repertoire was sequenced with immunoSEQ multiplex PCR; TCRdb's copy has only in-frame clones and lacks some. The sample has 200,000 to 250,000 clones, about 90% seen once. Sequenced input: peripheral blood. The gene calls are TRBV6-5 and TRBJ1-6, with D perhaps matching TRBD1 (5 bases). This receptor was identified in a man aged 55 to 70 with acute or convalescent COVID-19. CDR3 sequence reads: CASSYSWQGNSPLHF. The CDR3 DNA sequence: TGTGCCAGCAGTTACTCTTGGCAGGGTAATTCACCCCTCCACTTT.